Listed below are T cell receptor beta chains from one sample, sequenced in a study of shared clonotypes between healthy human individuals. Produced via immunoSEQ multiplex PCR; TCRdb's table is partial and in-frame only. The sample consists of some 1.1 million clones, 77% of them appearing once. Sequencing was performed on memory CD4+ T cells from PBMCs. The receptors were gathered from a man between 18 and 29 years old in good health. Some clones in this sample may be carry-over from other donors' samples. Each CDR3 is given with its conserved first and last residue. The order of the fields is clone size, D gene, J gene, V gene, CDR3 DNA, CDR3 protein. The D gene is left open where the match is weak. Clone size is not always given. Where it is, it says once, few, many or a class for expanded clones.

clone_size: few
d_call: TRBD1
j_call: TRBJ2-5
v_call: TRBV20-1
cdr3_nt: TGCAGTGCGCCCAGGGGGGAGACCCAGTACTTC
cdr3_aa: CSAPRGETQYF

clone_size: -
d_call: TRBD2
j_call: TRBJ2-3
v_call: TRBV9
cdr3_nt: TGTGCCAGCAGCGTAGGCGGGAGTGCAGATACGCAGTATTTT
cdr3_aa: CASSVGGSADTQYF

clone_size: -
d_call: TRBD1
j_call: TRBJ2-5
v_call: TRBV4-3
cdr3_nt: TGCGCCAGCAGCCCAACCGGGACAGGGGACTCCCAAGAGACCCAGTACTTC
cdr3_aa: CASSPTGTGDSQETQYF

clone_size: -
d_call: -
j_call: TRBJ2-5
v_call: TRBV7-6
cdr3_nt: TGTGCCAGCAGCTTATATATTTCGGGCAGTCAAGAGACCCAGTACTTC
cdr3_aa: CASSLYISGSQETQYF

clone_size: -
d_call: -
j_call: TRBJ1-5
v_call: TRBV27
cdr3_nt: TGTGCCAGCAGCAGGGACATGAATCAGCCCCAGCATTTT
cdr3_aa: CASSRDMNQPQHF

clone_size: -
d_call: TRBD2
j_call: TRBJ2-2
v_call: TRBV5-1
cdr3_nt: TGCGCCAGCAGCTTATTACTAGCGGCTAACACCGGGGAGCTGTTTTTT
cdr3_aa: CASSLLLAANTGELFF

clone_size: -
d_call: TRBD2
j_call: TRBJ2-3
v_call: TRBV5-1
cdr3_nt: TGCGCCAGCAGCCCCGGACTAGCGGGAGGAACAGATACGCAGTATTTT
cdr3_aa: CASSPGLAGGTDTQYF

clone_size: few
d_call: -
j_call: TRBJ2-1
v_call: TRBV6-5
cdr3_nt: TGTGCCAGCAGTGACGGAAGCTCCTACAATGAGCAGTTCTTC
cdr3_aa: CASSDGSSYNEQFF

clone_size: -
d_call: -
j_call: TRBJ1-1
v_call: TRBV5-1
cdr3_nt: TGCGCCAGCAGCCCCCATCAGGGATTATACACTGAAGCTTTCTTT
cdr3_aa: CASSPHQGLYTEAFF

clone_size: once
d_call: TRBD2
j_call: TRBJ2-1
v_call: TRBV9
cdr3_nt: TGTGCCAGCAGCGTAGCTAGCGGGATTATCTATGAGCAGTTCTTC
cdr3_aa: CASSVASGIIYEQFF

clone_size: -
d_call: TRBD2
j_call: TRBJ2-7
v_call: TRBV2
cdr3_nt: TGTGCCAGCAGTGTTCTGTCTAGCGGGACGACCCCCAACTACGAGCAGTACTTC
cdr3_aa: CASSVLSSGTTPNYEQYF

clone_size: -
d_call: -
j_call: TRBJ2-3
v_call: TRBV5-1
cdr3_nt: TGCGCCAGCAGCCTGGAAACTAGCACAGATACGCAGTATTTT
cdr3_aa: CASSLETSTDTQYF

clone_size: -
d_call: -
j_call: TRBJ1-1
v_call: TRBV7-2
cdr3_nt: TGTGCCAGCAGCTTAGGTGCGGGCACTGAAGCTTTCTTT
cdr3_aa: CASSLGAGTEAFF

clone_size: -
d_call: TRBD2
j_call: TRBJ2-2
v_call: TRBV5-1
cdr3_nt: TGCGCCAGCAGCTTGGGACTAGCGGGAGTGTCCGGGGAGCTGTTTTTT
cdr3_aa: CASSLGLAGVSGELFF

clone_size: -
d_call: -
j_call: TRBJ2-1
v_call: TRBV29-1
cdr3_nt: TGCAGCGCCCGGGGCCTCCGCTACAATGAGCAGTTCTTC
cdr3_aa: CSARGLRYNEQFF

clone_size: once
d_call: -
j_call: TRBJ1-2
v_call: TRBV20-1
cdr3_nt: TGCAGTGTTCTCGGGCCACTCTACACCTTC
cdr3_aa: CSVLGPLYTF

clone_size: -
d_call: -
j_call: TRBJ1-2
v_call: TRBV7-9
cdr3_nt: TGTGCCAGCAGCATTGGTCCGCCAAGGGGCTACACCTTC
cdr3_aa: CASSIGPPRGYTF

clone_size: -
d_call: -
j_call: TRBJ1-2
v_call: TRBV5-6
cdr3_nt: TGTGCCAGCAGCGTACAATTGAACTATGGCTACACCTTC
cdr3_aa: CASSVQLNYGYTF

clone_size: few
d_call: -
j_call: TRBJ1-1
v_call: TRBV5-1
cdr3_nt: TGCGCCAGCAGCTTGGACAGTCTTCTTGAAGCTTTCTTT
cdr3_aa: CASSLDSLLEAFF

clone_size: -
d_call: -
j_call: TRBJ2-3
v_call: TRBV6-5
cdr3_nt: TGTGCCAGCAGTTTCCGTCCAGCGCAGGCGGGGGATACGCAGTATTTT
cdr3_aa: CASSFRPAQAGDTQYF

clone_size: -
d_call: -
j_call: TRBJ2-1
v_call: TRBV5-1
cdr3_nt: TGCGCCAGCAGCCCCCGCGGTGGTAGCGGCTATAGTAATGAGCAGTTCTTC
cdr3_aa: CASSPRGGSGYSNEQFF

clone_size: -
d_call: -
j_call: TRBJ1-5
v_call: TRBV5-1
cdr3_nt: TGCGCCAGCAGCTTGGGGATGGATCAGCCCCAGCATTTT
cdr3_aa: CASSLGMDQPQHF

clone_size: -
d_call: TRBD1
j_call: TRBJ2-4
v_call: TRBV28
cdr3_nt: TGTGCCAGCAGTCCCAGGGGGTTAGCCAAAAACATTCAGTACTTC
cdr3_aa: CASSPRGLAKNIQYF

clone_size: -
d_call: -
j_call: TRBJ1-2
v_call: TRBV6-6
cdr3_nt: TGTGCCAGCAGTTTGCCAGGGTACGGTGGCTACACCTTC
cdr3_aa: CASSLPGYGGYTF

clone_size: -
d_call: -
j_call: TRBJ2-3
v_call: TRBV6-1
cdr3_nt: TGTGCCAGCGGCCTGGGCAGCAGCACAGATACGCAGTATTTT
cdr3_aa: CASGLGSSTDTQYF

clone_size: -
d_call: TRBD1
j_call: TRBJ1-1
v_call: TRBV28
cdr3_nt: TGTGCCAGCAGTTCGATACCTCGACAGGGAGAAGCTTTCTTT
cdr3_aa: CASSSIPRQGEAFF

clone_size: -
d_call: -
j_call: TRBJ1-2
v_call: TRBV18
cdr3_nt: TGTGCCAGCTCACCGCCTGGGTTTGGCTATGGCTACACCTTC
cdr3_aa: CASSPPGFGYGYTF

clone_size: -
d_call: -
j_call: TRBJ2-5
v_call: TRBV28
cdr3_nt: TGTGCCAGCAGTTTTCAAGGGCAAGAGACCCAGTACTTC
cdr3_aa: CASSFQGQETQYF

clone_size: -
d_call: -
j_call: TRBJ1-1
v_call: TRBV5-1
cdr3_nt: TGCGCCAGCAGCCCCAGGGCAGGCCCCCACATGAGCACTGAAGCTTTCTTT
cdr3_aa: CASSPRAGPHMSTEAFF

clone_size: few
d_call: -
j_call: TRBJ2-3
v_call: TRBV6-5
cdr3_nt: TGTGCCAGCAGTTACCCGAGGGGAGATACGCAGTATTTT
cdr3_aa: CASSYPRGDTQYF

clone_size: -
d_call: -
j_call: TRBJ2-1
v_call: TRBV25-1
cdr3_nt: TGTGCCAGCAGCCCAAGCGCGGGGAGAGGGCAGTTCTTC
cdr3_aa: CASSPSAGRGQFF

clone_size: -
d_call: -
j_call: TRBJ2-1
v_call: TRBV7-3
cdr3_nt: TGTGCCAGCAGCCGGGGAGGTGAGCAGTTCTTC
cdr3_aa: CASSRGGEQFF

clone_size: -
d_call: -
j_call: TRBJ2-1
v_call: TRBV6-5
cdr3_nt: TGTGCCAGCAGTTACTCCCAGCGGGCAGGCGGAAATGAGCAGTTCTTC
cdr3_aa: CASSYSQRAGGNEQFF

clone_size: -
d_call: TRBD1
j_call: TRBJ2-1
v_call: TRBV18
cdr3_nt: TGTGCCAGCTCACGACCCGGGACAGGGTACAATGAGCAGTTCTTC
cdr3_aa: CASSRPGTGYNEQFF

clone_size: once
d_call: TRBD1
j_call: TRBJ1-1
v_call: TRBV28
cdr3_nt: TGTGCCAGCAGTTCTTTTTGGACAGGGGACAAAAACACTGAAGCTTTCTTT
cdr3_aa: CASSSFWTGDKNTEAFF

clone_size: -
d_call: -
j_call: TRBJ2-7
v_call: TRBV7-2
cdr3_nt: TGTGCCAGCAGCCCGGCCCGGACGGTAGGCTACGAGCAGTACTTC
cdr3_aa: CASSPARTVGYEQYF

clone_size: -
d_call: -
j_call: TRBJ2-7
v_call: TRBV15
cdr3_nt: TGTGCCACCAGCAGAGAACGACCGATAAACGGCGGAGAGCAGTACTTC
cdr3_aa: CATSRERPINGGEQYF

clone_size: -
d_call: TRBD2
j_call: TRBJ2-1
v_call: TRBV2
cdr3_nt: TGTGCCAGCAGGCGGGGGGGAAGCTCCTACAATGAGCAGTTCTTC
cdr3_aa: CASRRGGSSYNEQFF

clone_size: -
d_call: -
j_call: TRBJ1-2
v_call: TRBV29-1
cdr3_nt: TGCAGCGTTGCAGTTCCGCGCGGGGAACTCTATGGCTACACCTTC
cdr3_aa: CSVAVPRGELYGYTF

clone_size: few
d_call: -
j_call: TRBJ2-1
v_call: TRBV2
cdr3_nt: TGTGCCAGCAGTGAGGGTCGCAATGAGCAGTTCTTC
cdr3_aa: CASSEGRNEQFF

clone_size: -
d_call: -
j_call: TRBJ1-5
v_call: TRBV28
cdr3_nt: TGTGCCAGCAGTTTAAAGGGGAGGACCCAGCATTTT
cdr3_aa: CASSLKGRTQHF

clone_size: -
d_call: -
j_call: TRBJ2-7
v_call: TRBV7-9
cdr3_nt: TGTGCCAGCAGCATAACAGAATACTACGAGCAGTACTTC
cdr3_aa: CASSITEYYEQYF

clone_size: -
d_call: -
j_call: TRBJ1-5
v_call: TRBV28
cdr3_nt: TGTGCCAGCAATAAACGACCGAGCAATCAGCCCCAGCATTTT
cdr3_aa: CASNKRPSNQPQHF

clone_size: -
d_call: -
j_call: TRBJ2-7
v_call: TRBV6-1
cdr3_nt: TGTGCCAGCAGTGTCGCCGGGTACGAGCAGTACTTC
cdr3_aa: CASSVAGYEQYF

clone_size: -
d_call: TRBD2
j_call: TRBJ2-1
v_call: TRBV11-2
cdr3_nt: TGTGCCAGCAGCTTTGGCCTAGCGGGAGTGGAAGAGCAGTTCTTC
cdr3_aa: CASSFGLAGVEEQFF

clone_size: -
d_call: -
j_call: TRBJ1-2
v_call: TRBV28
cdr3_nt: TGTGCCAGCAGCTCTAGTCCTGGCCCCTCGAGATTCTATGGCTACACCTTC
cdr3_aa: CASSSSPGPSRFYGYTF

clone_size: -
d_call: TRBD2
j_call: TRBJ2-1
v_call: TRBV4-1
cdr3_nt: TGCGCCAGCAGCCAAGATAGACTAGCGGGAGGGGGGTACAATGAGCAGTTCTTC
cdr3_aa: CASSQDRLAGGGYNEQFF

clone_size: -
d_call: -
j_call: TRBJ1-2
v_call: TRBV5-4
cdr3_nt: TGTGCCAGCAGCCCGGCGGAGGTCCGTTGGGGCTACACCTTC
cdr3_aa: CASSPAEVRWGYTF

clone_size: -
d_call: -
j_call: TRBJ2-7
v_call: TRBV10-3
cdr3_nt: TGTGCCATCAGTGAGCGGGGCGGGAAGAACTACGAGCAGTACTTC
cdr3_aa: CAISERGGKNYEQYF

clone_size: -
d_call: TRBD1
j_call: TRBJ1-4
v_call: TRBV5-1
cdr3_nt: TGCGCCAGCAGAAGGACAGGGGTTGCTGAAAAACTGTTTTTT
cdr3_aa: CASRRTGVAEKLFF